This TCR beta chain was observed in a study of blood T cell repertoires in COVID-19. The CDR3 runs 14 residues. The trim removed 3 bases at V and 4 bases at J, leaving 1 base unmatched. Germline V gene data show CDR1 as MNHNS and CDR2 as SASEGT. A note on this clone: This sample includes further DNA sequences coding for the same CDR3.

Some clones are missing from TCRdb's copy, which holds only in-frame ones; the method was immunoSEQ multiplex PCR. The sample includes 180,000 or so clones, approximately 78% of them seen just once. This clonotype was sampled from an elderly woman with COVID-19, enrolled during active disease. The sequenced sample consisted of peripheral blood. The chain joins TRBV6-1 to TRBJ2-3; 10 positions agree with TRBD2. CDR3 sequence: CASSELAGADTQYF. CDR3 DNA sequence: TGTGCCAGCAGTGAGCTAGCGGGGGCAGATACGCAGTATTTT.